This TCR beta chain stems from a study of T cell repertoires in ileal Crohn's disease. Study-wide background: The M0 sample came from the inflamed ileal portion of the resected specimen.

Germline assignment: CDR1 LNHDA and CDR2 SQIVND (reference sequence). Trimming took 1 base from V and 4 from J, leaving 9 bases between them. The CDR3 is 14 amino acids. About this clone itself: Its target is unknown.

The time point: inflamed ileum from the surgical specimen. Profiling relied on immunoSEQ multiplex PCR, and the TCRdb table lists in-frame clones only, not all of them. This sample has several thousand clones, with 85% found just once. Overall study findings and caveats: Compared with CD4 T cells, sorted CD8 cells carried more expanded clones.

This TCR was recovered from an adult with Crohn's disease. J is TRBJ2-3 and V is TRBV19; possibly TRBD1 or TRBD2 for D (5 bases each). Sequenced material: ileal tissue. In nucleotides, the CDR3 is TGTGCCAGTAGTATAGGTGGGACGGCAGATACGCAGTATTTT. As protein: CASSIGGTADTQYF.